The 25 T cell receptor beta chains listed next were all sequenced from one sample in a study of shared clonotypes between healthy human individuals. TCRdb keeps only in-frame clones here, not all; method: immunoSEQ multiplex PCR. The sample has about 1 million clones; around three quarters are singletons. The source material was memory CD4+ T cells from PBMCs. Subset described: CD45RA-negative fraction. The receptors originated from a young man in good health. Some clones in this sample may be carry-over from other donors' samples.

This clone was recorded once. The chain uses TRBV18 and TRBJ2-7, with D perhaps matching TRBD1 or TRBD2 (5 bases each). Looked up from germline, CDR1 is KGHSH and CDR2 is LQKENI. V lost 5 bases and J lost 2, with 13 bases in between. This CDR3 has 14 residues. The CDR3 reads CASSSGTDAYEQYF. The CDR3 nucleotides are TGTGCCAGCTCATCGGGGACGGATGCCTACGAGCAGTACTTC.

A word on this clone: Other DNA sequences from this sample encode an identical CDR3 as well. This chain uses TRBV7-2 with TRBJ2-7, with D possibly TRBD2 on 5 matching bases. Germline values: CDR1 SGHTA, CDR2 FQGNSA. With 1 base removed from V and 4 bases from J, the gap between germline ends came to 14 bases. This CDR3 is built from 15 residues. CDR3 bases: TGTGCCAGCAGCTTAGGAACTAGTGGTATATACGAGCAGTACTTC. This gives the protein CASSLGTSGIYEQYF.

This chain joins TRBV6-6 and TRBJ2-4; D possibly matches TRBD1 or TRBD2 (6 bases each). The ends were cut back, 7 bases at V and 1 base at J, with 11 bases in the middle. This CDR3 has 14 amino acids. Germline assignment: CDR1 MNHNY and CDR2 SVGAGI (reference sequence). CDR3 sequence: CASTRGRAKNIQYF. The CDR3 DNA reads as TGTGCCAGCACTAGGGGGAGGGCCAAAAACATTCAGTACTTC.

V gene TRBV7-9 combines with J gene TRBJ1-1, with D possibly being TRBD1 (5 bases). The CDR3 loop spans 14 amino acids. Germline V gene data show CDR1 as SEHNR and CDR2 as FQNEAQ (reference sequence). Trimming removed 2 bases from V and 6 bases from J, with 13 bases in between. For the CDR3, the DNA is TGTGCCAGCAGCTTACACCAGGGAGAATCTGAAGCTTTCTTT. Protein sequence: CASSLHQGESEAFF.

CDR3 nucleotide sequence: TGTGCCAGCAGCTTGGGACAGGGGGCGCGTTTCTATGGCTACACCTTC. Encoded protein: CASSLGQGARFYGYTF. The gene calls are TRBV5-4 and TRBJ1-2; 10 bases agree with TRBD1. CDR3 size: 16 residues. Germline CDR1 SGHNT, CDR2 YYREEE (reference sequence). V was pared by 0 bases and J by 4 bases, with 6 bases of the junction left unmatched. Combining the CDR3 with reference TRBV5-4 and TRBJ1-2 gives the whole variable domain ETGVTQSPTHLIKTRGQQVTLRCSSQSGHNTVSWYQQALGQGPQFIFQYYREEENGRGNFPPRFSGLQFPNYSSELNVNALELDDSALYLCASSLGQGARFYGYTFGSGTRLTVV.

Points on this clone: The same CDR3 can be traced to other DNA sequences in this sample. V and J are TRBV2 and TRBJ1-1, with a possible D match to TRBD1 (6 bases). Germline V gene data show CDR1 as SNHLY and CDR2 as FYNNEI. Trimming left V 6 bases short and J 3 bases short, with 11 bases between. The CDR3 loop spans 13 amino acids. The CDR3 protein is CASRDTGYTEAFF. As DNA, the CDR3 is TGTGCCAGCAGGGATACAGGGTACACTGAAGCTTTCTTT.

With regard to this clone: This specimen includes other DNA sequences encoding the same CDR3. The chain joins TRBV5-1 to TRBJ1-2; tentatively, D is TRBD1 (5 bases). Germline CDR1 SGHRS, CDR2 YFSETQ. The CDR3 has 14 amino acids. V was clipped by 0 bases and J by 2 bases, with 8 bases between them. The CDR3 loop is CASSLGQSNYGYTF. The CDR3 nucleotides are TGCGCCAGCAGCTTGGGACAGTCGAACTATGGCTACACCTTC. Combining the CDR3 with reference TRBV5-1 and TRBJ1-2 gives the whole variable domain KAGVTQTPRYLIKTRGQQVTLSCSPISGHRSVSWYQQTPGQGLQFLFEYFSETQRNKGNFPGRFSGRQFSNSRSEMNVSTLELGDSALYLCASSLGQSNYGYTFGSGTRLTVV.

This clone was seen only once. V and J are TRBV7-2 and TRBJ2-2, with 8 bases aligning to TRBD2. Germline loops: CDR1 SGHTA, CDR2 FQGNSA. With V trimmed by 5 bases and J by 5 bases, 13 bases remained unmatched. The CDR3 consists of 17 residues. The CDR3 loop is CASSPPGGTRYTGELFF. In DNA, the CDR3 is TGTGCCAGCAGCCCACCCGGCGGGACTAGGTATACCGGGGAGCTGTTTTTT. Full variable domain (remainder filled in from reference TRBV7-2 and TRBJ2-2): GAGVSQSPSNKVTEKGKDVELRCDPISGHTALYWYRQSLGQGLEFLIYFQGNSAPDKSGLPSDRFSAERTGGSVSTLTIQRTQQEDSAVYLCASSPPGGTRYTGELFFGEGSRLTVL.

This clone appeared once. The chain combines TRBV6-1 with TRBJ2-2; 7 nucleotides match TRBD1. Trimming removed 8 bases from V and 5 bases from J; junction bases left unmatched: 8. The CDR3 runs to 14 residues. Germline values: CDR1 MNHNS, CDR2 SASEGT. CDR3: CASQRDRGTGELFF. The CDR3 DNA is TGTGCCAGCCAGAGGGACAGAGGGACCGGGGAGCTGTTTTTT.

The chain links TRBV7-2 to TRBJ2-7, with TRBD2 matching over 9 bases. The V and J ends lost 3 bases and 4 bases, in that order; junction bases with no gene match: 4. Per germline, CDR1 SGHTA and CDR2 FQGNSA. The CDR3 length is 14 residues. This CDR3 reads CASSFIAGAYEQYF. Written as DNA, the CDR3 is TGTGCCAGCAGCTTCATAGCGGGAGCGTACGAGCAGTACTTC.

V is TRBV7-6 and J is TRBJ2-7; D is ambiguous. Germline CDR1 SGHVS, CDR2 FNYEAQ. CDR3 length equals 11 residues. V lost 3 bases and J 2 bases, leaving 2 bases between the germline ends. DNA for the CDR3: TGTGCCAGCAGCTTCCCCTACGAGCAGTACTTC. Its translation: CASSFPYEQYF. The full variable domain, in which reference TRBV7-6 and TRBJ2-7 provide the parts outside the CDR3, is GAGVSQSPRYKVTKRGQDVALRCDPISGHVSLYWYRQALGQGPEFLTYFNYEAQQDKSGLPNDRFSAERPEGSISTLTIQRTEQRDSAMYRCASSFPYEQYFGPGTRLTVT.

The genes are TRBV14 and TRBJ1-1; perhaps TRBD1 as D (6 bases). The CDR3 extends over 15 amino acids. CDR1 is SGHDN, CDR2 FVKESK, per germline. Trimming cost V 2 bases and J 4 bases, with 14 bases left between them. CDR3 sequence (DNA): TGTGCCAGCAGCCAAAGGACAGCCCGGGGCACTGAAGCTTTCTTT. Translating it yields CASSQRTARGTEAFF.

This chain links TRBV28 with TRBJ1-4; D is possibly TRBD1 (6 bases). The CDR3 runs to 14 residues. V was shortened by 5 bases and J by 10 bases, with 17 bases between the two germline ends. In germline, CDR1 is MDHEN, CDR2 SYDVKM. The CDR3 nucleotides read TGTGCCAGCAGTGGGGGAGGGGGGCTGAGAAAACTGTTTTTT. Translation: CASSGGGGLRKLFF.

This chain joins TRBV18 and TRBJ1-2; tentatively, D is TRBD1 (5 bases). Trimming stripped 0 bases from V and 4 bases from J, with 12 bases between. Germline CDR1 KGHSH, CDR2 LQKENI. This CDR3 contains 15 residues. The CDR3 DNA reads TGTGCCAGCTCACCACCAGCGGGGACCCCCTATGGCTACACCTTC. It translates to CASSPPAGTPYGYTF.

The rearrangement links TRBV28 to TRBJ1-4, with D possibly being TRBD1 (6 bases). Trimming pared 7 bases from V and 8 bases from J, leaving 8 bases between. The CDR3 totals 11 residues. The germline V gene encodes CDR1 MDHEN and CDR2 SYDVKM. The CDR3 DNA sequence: TGTGCCAGCAAAGGACAGGAAAAACTGTTTTTT. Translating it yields CASKGQEKLFF.

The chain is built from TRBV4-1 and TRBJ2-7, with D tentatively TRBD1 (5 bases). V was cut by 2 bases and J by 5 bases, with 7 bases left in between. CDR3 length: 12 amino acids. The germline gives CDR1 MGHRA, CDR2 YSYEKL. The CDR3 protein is CASSQTRDEQYF. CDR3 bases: TGCGCCAGCAGCCAAACCAGGGACGAGCAGTACTTC.

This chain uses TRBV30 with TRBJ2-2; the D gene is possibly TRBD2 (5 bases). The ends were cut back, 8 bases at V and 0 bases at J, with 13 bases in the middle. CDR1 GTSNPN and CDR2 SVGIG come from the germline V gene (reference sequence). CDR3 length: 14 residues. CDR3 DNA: TGTGCCCGCGGGCTGACCTCGAACACCGGGGAGCTGTTTTTT. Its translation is CARGLTSNTGELFF.

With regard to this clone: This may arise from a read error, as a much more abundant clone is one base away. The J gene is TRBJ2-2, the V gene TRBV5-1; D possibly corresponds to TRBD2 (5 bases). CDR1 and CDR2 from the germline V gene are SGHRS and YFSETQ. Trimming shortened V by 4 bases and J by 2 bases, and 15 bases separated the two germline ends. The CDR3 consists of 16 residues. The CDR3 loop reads CASSLLTTLNTGELFF. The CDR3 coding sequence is TGCGCCAGCAGCCTCCTGACTACTCTAAACACCGGGGAGCTGTTTTTT.

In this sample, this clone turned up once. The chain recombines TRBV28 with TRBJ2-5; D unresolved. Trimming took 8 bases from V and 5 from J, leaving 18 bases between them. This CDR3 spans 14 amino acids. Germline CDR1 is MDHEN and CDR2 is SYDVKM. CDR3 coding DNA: TGTGCCAGCCAATTTTTGGGGTTAGGGGAGACCCAGTACTTC. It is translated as CASQFLGLGETQYF.

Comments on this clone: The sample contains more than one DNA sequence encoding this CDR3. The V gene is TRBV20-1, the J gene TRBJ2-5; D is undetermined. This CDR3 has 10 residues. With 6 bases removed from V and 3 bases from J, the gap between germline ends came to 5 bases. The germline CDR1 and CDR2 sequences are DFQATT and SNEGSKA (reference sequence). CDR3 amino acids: CSARKETQYF. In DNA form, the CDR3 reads TGCAGTGCCAGGAAAGAGACCCAGTACTTC.

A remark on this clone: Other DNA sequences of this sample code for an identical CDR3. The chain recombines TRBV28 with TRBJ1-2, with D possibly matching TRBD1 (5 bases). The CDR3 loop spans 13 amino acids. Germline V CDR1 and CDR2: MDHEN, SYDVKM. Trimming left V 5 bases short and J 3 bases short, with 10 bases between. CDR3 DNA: TGTGCCAGCAGTCGGGGACGTTACTATGGCTACACCTTC. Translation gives CASSRGRYYGYTF.

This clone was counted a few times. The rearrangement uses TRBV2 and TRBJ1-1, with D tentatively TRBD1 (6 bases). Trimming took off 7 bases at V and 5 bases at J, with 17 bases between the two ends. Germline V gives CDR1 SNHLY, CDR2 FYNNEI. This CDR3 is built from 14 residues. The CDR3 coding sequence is TGTGCCAGCATGACCGGGACACTGGAAACTGAAGCTTTCTTT. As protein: CASMTGTLETEAFF.

The CDR3 DNA reads TGTGCCAGCAGCATCGGCCCCAATCAGCCCCAGCATTTT. Its protein is CASSIGPNQPQHF. J is TRBJ1-5 and V is TRBV5-6; D unresolved. Germline V gives CDR1 SGHDT, CDR2 YYEEEE. Trimming shortened V by 4 bases and J by 3 bases, and 8 bases separated the two germline ends. The CDR3 consists of 13 residues. Combining the CDR3 with reference TRBV5-6 and TRBJ1-5 gives the whole variable domain DAGVTQSPTHLIKTRGQQVTLRCSPKSGHDTVSWYQQALGQGPQFIFQYYEEEERQRGNFPDRFSGHQFPNYSSELNVNALLLGDSALYLCASSIGPNQPQHFGDGTRLSIL.

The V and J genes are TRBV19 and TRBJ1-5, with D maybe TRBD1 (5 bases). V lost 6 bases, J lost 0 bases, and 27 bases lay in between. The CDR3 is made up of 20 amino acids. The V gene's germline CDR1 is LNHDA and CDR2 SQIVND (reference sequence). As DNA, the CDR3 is TGTGCCAGTAGCAAATCCAGGGTTAATGACCCCATTTATAGCAATCAGCCCCAGCATTTT. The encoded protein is CASSKSRVNDPIYSNQPQHF.

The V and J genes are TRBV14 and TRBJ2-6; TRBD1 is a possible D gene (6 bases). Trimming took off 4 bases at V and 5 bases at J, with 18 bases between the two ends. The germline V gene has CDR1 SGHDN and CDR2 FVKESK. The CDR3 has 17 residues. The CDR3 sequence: CASSPKLGTSRANVLTF. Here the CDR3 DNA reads TGTGCCAGCAGCCCAAAGCTTGGGACATCAAGGGCCAACGTCCTGACTTTC. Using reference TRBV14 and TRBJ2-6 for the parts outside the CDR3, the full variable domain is EAGVTQFPSHSVIEKGQTVTLRCDPISGHDNLYWYRRVMGKEIKFLLHFVKESKQDESGMPNNRFLAERTGGTYSTLKVQPAELEDSGVYFCASSPKLGTSRANVLTFGAGSRLTVL.